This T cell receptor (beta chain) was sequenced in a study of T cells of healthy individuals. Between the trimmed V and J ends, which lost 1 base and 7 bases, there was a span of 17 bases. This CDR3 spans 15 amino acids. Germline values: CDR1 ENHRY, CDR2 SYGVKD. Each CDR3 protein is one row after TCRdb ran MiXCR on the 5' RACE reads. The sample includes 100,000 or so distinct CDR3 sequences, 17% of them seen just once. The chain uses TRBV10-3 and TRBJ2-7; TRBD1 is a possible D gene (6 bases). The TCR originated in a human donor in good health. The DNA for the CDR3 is TGTGCCATCAGTGAGTTAAATACAGGGCTGGGAGAGCAGTACTTC. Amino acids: CAISELNTGLGEQYF.